This is a list of T cell receptor beta chains from one sample in a study of blood T cells in healthy people across ages. TCRdb passed the 5' RACE reads through MiXCR, listing each CDR3 protein once. This sample has fewer than 1,200,000 distinct CDR3 sequences; roughly 24% occur once, and the top ten carry less than 0.85%. These data also featured in a second study, about T cells of mothers and their children.

The sequenced material came from blood. The source of these receptors is a girl aged 2 to 10 in good health. The CDR3 runs from the conserved cysteine through the conserved F or W. A D gene is named only where the DNA matches it firmly. Clone sizes are given selectively: once, few, many, or a class where the clone is expanded.

j_call,clone_size,d_call,v_call,cdr3_aa,cdr3_nt
TRBJ2-5,few,-,TRBV20-1,CSARDMGTGETQYF,TGCAGTGCTAGAGATATGGGGACGGGGGAGACCCAGTACTTC
TRBJ2-7,few,-,TRBV4-2,CASSQEAVYEQYF,TGTGCCAGCAGCCAAGAAGCTGTCTACGAGCAGTACTTC
TRBJ2-1,-,-,TRBV29-1,CSVERIKTAANNEQFF,TGCAGCGTTGAGAGAATTAAGACGGCCGCAAACAATGAGCAGTTCTTC
TRBJ2-7,-,-,TRBV7-2,CASSIVEGRISSYEQYF,TGTGCCAGCAGCATTGTGGAGGGACGGATAAGCTCCTACGAGCAGTACTTC
TRBJ2-7,few,-,TRBV11-3,CASSSVGVKGYYEQYF,TGTGCCAGCAGCTCCGTCGGGGTGAAAGGATACTACGAGCAGTACTTC
TRBJ2-1,-,TRBD2,TRBV19,CASSYLAGLNEQFF,TGTGCCAGTAGTTATCTAGCGGGATTAAATGAGCAGTTCTTC
TRBJ2-4,-,TRBD2,TRBV19,CASSIDHLAGVFMGAKNIQYF,TGTGCCAGTAGTATAGACCACCTAGCGGGGGTATTTATGGGGGCCAAAAACATTCAGTACTTC
TRBJ2-4,few,-,TRBV4-3,CASSQERTVSKNIQYF,TGCGCCAGCAGCCAAGAACGGACAGTATCCAAAAACATTCAGTACTTC
TRBJ2-7,-,-,TRBV7-8,CASSLAVLGPFSYEQYF,TGTGCCAGCAGCTTAGCGGTGTTGGGGCCTTTCTCCTACGAGCAGTACTTC
TRBJ2-5,-,TRBD2,TRBV25-1,CASSELLGTSAGETQYF,TGTGCCAGCAGTGAACTTTTAGGGACTAGCGCGGGGGAGACCCAGTACTTC
TRBJ2-5,few,-,TRBV11-2,CASSLDEAGEQYF,TGTGCCAGCAGCTTAGATGAAGCTGGTGAGCAGTACTTC
TRBJ2-7,-,-,TRBV5-1,CASSSNTGGHNGEQYF,TGCGCCAGCAGCTCCAACACCGGGGGTCATAATGGCGAGCAGTACTTC
TRBJ2-5,-,-,TRBV9,CASSGGDISKTQYF,TGTGCCAGCAGCGGTGGGGACATCTCAAAGACCCAGTACTTC
TRBJ2-7,few,TRBD1,TRBV29-1,CSVAETGGLWYF,TGCAGCGTTGCCGAGACAGGGGGCTTATGGTACTTC
TRBJ1-4,few,-,TRBV29-1,CSVEVGQLLFF,TGCAGCGTTGAAGTAGGACAGTTACTGTTTTTT
TRBJ2-4,-,TRBD1,TRBV29-1,CSVWQGAQNIQYF,TGCAGCGTTTGGCAGGGGGCGCAGAACATTCAGTACTTC
TRBJ1-1,few,-,TRBV28,CASSFDNTEAFF,TGTGCCAGCAGTTTCGATAACACTGAAGCTTTCTTT
TRBJ2-3,few,TRBD2,TRBV4-1,CASSQVGGSAADTQYF,TGCGCCAGCAGCCAAGTGGGCGGGAGCGCGGCAGATACGCAGTATTTT
TRBJ2-7,-,TRBD1,TRBV4-1,CASSIDRGSAYEQYF,TGCGCCAGCAGCATCGACAGGGGAAGCGCCTACGAGCAGTACTTC
TRBJ1-5,-,-,TRBV7-6,CASSLAGLQPQHF,TGTGCCAGCAGCTTAGCGGGGCTTCAGCCCCAGCATTTT
TRBJ2-1,-,-,TRBV20-1,CSARAFSHSYNEQFF,TGCAGTGCTAGGGCGTTCTCCCACTCCTACAATGAGCAGTTCTTC
TRBJ2-1,-,TRBD2,TRBV28,CASSLLFGKPPGLAGVSMGDEQFF,TGTGCCAGCAGTTTATTGTTCGGCAAACCGCCGGGACTAGCGGGAGTTTCTATGGGGGATGAGCAGTTCTTC
TRBJ2-7,-,TRBD1,TRBV7-9,CASSRGQGAYEQYF,TGTGCCAGCAGCCGGGGACAGGGGGCGTACGAGCAGTACTTT
TRBJ2-1,few,TRBD1,TRBV11-2,CASSPRDRLNEQFF,TGTGCCAGCAGCCCCCGGGACAGACTAAATGAGCAGTTCTTC
TRBJ2-5,few,-,TRBV12-3/TRBV12-4,CASSALQGAEQYF,TGTGCCAGCAGTGCACTACAGGGAGCAGAGCAGTACTTC
TRBJ1-2,few,-,TRBV20-1,CSVPTGDYGYTF,TGCAGTGTCCCGACAGGCGACTATGGCTACACCTTC
TRBJ1-1,-,-,TRBV12-3/TRBV12-4,CASSLAKGTEAFF,TGTGCCAGCAGCCTCGCTAAGGGCACTGAAGCTTTCTTT
TRBJ2-7,-,-,TRBV4-1,CASSQGESEIYEQYF,TGCGCCAGCAGCCAAGGTGAGTCGGAGATATACGAGCAGTACTTC
TRBJ2-3,-,TRBD1,TRBV12-3/TRBV12-4,CASSNPGTVTDTQYF,TGTGCCAGCAGCAACCCCGGGACAGTCACAGATACGCAGTATTTT
TRBJ2-1,-,-,TRBV29-1,CSAQTGRVVEQFF,TGCAGCGCACAGACAGGGAGGGTTGTTGAGCAGTTCTTC
TRBJ2-7,-,TRBD2,TRBV28,CASSLAGGGTYEQYF,TGTGCCAGCAGTTTAGCGGGAGGAGGGACCTACGAGCAGTACTTC
TRBJ1-1,-,-,TRBV19,CASSIQGSTTEAFF,TGTGCCAGTAGTATTCAGGGGAGTACGACTGAAGCTTTCTTT